Presented here are 32 T cell receptor beta chains from one specimen sequenced in a study of control samples from healthy donors and cancer patients. The data were produced by immunoSEQ multiplex PCR, yet TCRdb's version contains in-frame clones alone and is incomplete. The table shows 63,000 or so clones, with roughly 84% occurring only once. The material sequenced was blood. The source of these receptors is a man aged 45-65 years in good health.

CDR3 sequence reads: CASSHRSRTDTQYF. CDR3 nucleotides: TGTGCCAGCAGCCATCGCTCCCGCACAGATACGCAGTATTTT. This sequence joins TRBV3-1 (or the pseudogene TRBV3-2) and TRBJ2-3, with D hard to call. Trimming shortened V by 3 bases and J by 1 base, and 8 bases separated the two germline ends. CDR1 LGHDT and CDR2 YNNKEL come from the germline V gene (reference sequence). This CDR3 spans 14 amino acids.

The CDR3 sequence: CASKSADLSYEQYF. The CDR3 DNA is TGTGCCAGTAAGTCGGCGGACCTCTCCTACGAGCAGTACTTC. The chain combines TRBV19 with TRBJ2-7; D unresolved. CDR3 length: 14 residues. Looked up from germline, CDR1 is LNHDA and CDR2 is SQIVND (reference sequence). V lost 7 bases and J lost 0, with 13 bases in between.

The genes are TRBV7-9 and TRBJ1-1, with D tentatively TRBD1 (5 bases). The germline V gene encodes CDR1 SEHNR and CDR2 FQNEAQ (reference sequence). The CDR3 consists of 15 residues. Trimming shortened V by 6 bases and J by 5 bases, and 19 bases separated the two germline ends. CDR3 in amino acids: CASRHRTMIETEAFF. CDR3 coding DNA: TGTGCCAGCAGGCACAGGACTATGATTGAGACTGAAGCTTTCTTT.

The chain combines TRBV5-4 with TRBJ2-2; 14 bases match TRBD2. With 4 bases clipped from V and 6 bases from J, the junction kept 14 bases outside the gene matches. The germline gives CDR1 SGHNT, CDR2 YYREEE (reference sequence). The CDR3 extends over 19 amino acids. CDR3 sequence reads: CASSPPEGLAGVFAGELFF. The CDR3 bases are TGTGCCAGCAGCCCTCCGGAGGGACTAGCGGGAGTTTTTGCCGGGGAGCTGTTTTTT.

The genes are TRBV19 and TRBJ1-5, with 10 bases aligning to TRBD1. From germline, CDR1 is LNHDA and CDR2 SQIVND (reference sequence). The V and J ends lost 6 bases and 7 bases, in that order; junction bases with no gene match: 9. The CDR3 loop spans 15 amino acids. CDR3 residues: CASRYGTGDGQPQHF. CDR3 sequence (DNA): TGTGCCAGTAGATACGGGACAGGGGATGGACAGCCCCAGCATTTT.

The V call is TRBV6-4, the J call TRBJ2-1, with D possibly TRBD2 on 5 matching bases. This CDR3 comprises 13 residues. CDR1 and CDR2 from the germline V gene are MRHNA and SNTAGT. The V end was cut by 4 bases, the J end by 12 bases, with 16 bases between. CDR3 residues: CASSAVQGRVQFF. CDR3 coding DNA: TGTGCCAGCAGTGCCGTGCAAGGGCGGGTGCAGTTCTTC.

This clone was picked up a small number of times. This chain joins TRBV7-2 and TRBJ1-3, with 10 bases aligning to TRBD1. Germline V gives CDR1 SGHTA, CDR2 FQGNSA. After removal of 1 base from V and 4 bases from J, the junction contained 1 base not matched to a gene. The CDR3 sequence is 15 residues long. Written as DNA, the CDR3 is TGTGCCAGCAGCTTAGGGGGACAGGGGGGAAACACCATATATTTT. Protein sequence: CASSLGGQGGNTIYF.

The V and J genes are TRBV7-2 and TRBJ2-3; 9 bases map to TRBD2. The CDR3 consists of 16 residues. The V segment lost 4 bases and the J segment 3 bases; nucleotides outside the gene matches: 8. Germline lookup yields CDR1 SGHTA and CDR2 FQGNSA. CDR3 loop: CASSSGRGGRTDTQYF. CDR3 bases: TGTGCCAGCAGCTCAGGGCGGGGGGGCAGGACAGATACGCAGTATTTT.

J is TRBJ2-3 and V is TRBV29-1; possible D gene TRBD1, 5 bases. Trimming pared 5 bases from V and 3 bases from J, leaving 15 bases between. The CDR3 loop spans 14 amino acids. The V gene's germline CDR1 is SQVTM and CDR2 ANQGSEA. Here the CDR3 reads CSVIGPGMTDTQYF. The CDR3 nucleotides are TGCAGCGTTATTGGGCCAGGGATGACAGATACGCAGTATTTT.

This clone was detected once. The chain joins TRBV7-2 to TRBJ1-6; D is ambiguous. From germline, CDR1 is SGHTA and CDR2 FQGNSA. The CDR3 sequence is 14 residues long. V lost 0 bases and J 10 bases, leaving 10 bases between the germline ends. The CDR3 spells CASSLARSESPLHF. The CDR3 coding sequence is TGTGCCAGCAGCTTAGCTCGTTCAGAATCACCCCTCCACTTT.

The chain combines TRBV12-3 or TRBV12-4 with TRBJ1-5; D perhaps matches TRBD1 (6 bases). The V end lost 3 bases, the J end lost 7 bases, and 10 bases lay between the germline ends. This CDR3 has 13 residues. The CDR3 spells CASSFRGRQPQHF. As DNA, the CDR3 is TGTGCCAGCAGTTTTCGGGGGCGGCAGCCCCAGCATTTT.

The chain couples TRBV7-2 to TRBJ1-2; TRBD1 aligns across 12 bases. J was trimmed by 7 bases and V by 3 bases; bases with no gene match: 9. The germline V gene encodes CDR1 SGHTA and CDR2 FQGNSA. This CDR3 spans 16 amino acids. The CDR3 region has the DNA TGTGCCAGCAGCTTGGCGCGGGGACAGGGGGCGTCTGGCTACACCTTC. Its protein product is CASSLARGQGASGYTF.

The chain carries TRBV4-2 and TRBJ1-4; D remains ambiguous. Germline V gene lookup returns CDR1 LGHNA and CDR2 YNFKEQ. The V end was cut by 3 bases, the J end by 8 bases, with 19 bases between. The CDR3 is 16 residues long. The CDR3 sequence is CASSQNPGALGEKLFF. As DNA, the CDR3 is TGTGCCAGCAGCCAGAACCCAGGAGCCCTGGGCGAAAAACTGTTTTTT.

This rearrangement joins TRBV2 to TRBJ1-4, with a tentative D call TRBD1 (6 bases). The CDR3 totals 14 residues. From germline, CDR1 is SNHLY and CDR2 FYNNEI. The germline V and J ends were trimmed by 9 bases and 3 bases, with 14 bases remaining between them. CDR3 region: CARRSTGPNEKLFF. The CDR3 DNA reads as TGTGCCAGGCGATCGACAGGCCCTAATGAAAAACTGTTTTTT.

This clone showed up just once. The chain carries TRBV7-2 and TRBJ2-1, with D maybe TRBD2 (5 bases). The CDR3 contains 12 residues. Germline lookup yields CDR1 SGHTA and CDR2 FQGNSA. V was cut by 2 bases and J by 8 bases, with 7 bases left in between. CDR3 DNA sequence: TGTGCCAGCAGCTTACTAGCTGATGAGCAGTTCTTC. This gives the protein CASSLLADEQFF.

This chain links TRBV29-1 with TRBJ1-4; no clear D gene. Trimming took off 1 base at V and 8 bases at J, with 11 bases between the two ends. Germline CDR1 is SQVTM and CDR2 is ANQGSEA. The CDR3 length is 13 residues. The CDR3 is CSVEGVTVEKLFF. The CDR3 nucleotides read TGCAGCGTTGAAGGAGTGACCGTCGAAAAACTGTTTTTT.

The J gene is TRBJ2-5, the V gene TRBV7-2; TRBD1 is a possible D gene (5 bases). Germline CDR1 reads SGHTA; CDR2 reads FQGNSA. V lost 3 bases and J 7 bases, leaving 9 bases between the germline ends. The CDR3 covers 12 residues. CDR3 sequence reads: CASSFSQGTQYF. The CDR3 region has the DNA TGTGCCAGCAGCTTCTCCCAGGGGACCCAGTACTTC.

The CDR3 region has the DNA TGCACCCCCGGGGGGGGGATCCAAGAGACCCAGTACTTC. It translates to CTPGGGIQETQYF. This chain joins TRBV1 and TRBJ2-5; the table assigns TRBD2, which was not confirmed against the DNA. TRBV1 is recorded as a pseudogene. CDR3 length: 13 residues.

The V gene is TRBV11-3, the J gene TRBJ2-7; TRBD2 matches at 10 bases. This CDR3 has 15 residues. V lost 2 bases, J lost 6 bases, and 7 bases stayed unmatched. CDR1 and CDR2 from the germline V gene are SGHNT and YENEEA. The CDR3 protein is CASSLSLAGVGEQYF. The CDR3 region has the DNA TGTGCCAGCAGCTTAAGTCTAGCGGGAGTAGGCGAGCAGTACTTC. Filled out from reference TRBV11-3 and TRBJ2-7, the complete variable domain reads EAGVVQSPRYKIIEKKQPVAFWCNPISGHNTLYWYLQNLGQGPELLIRYENEEAVDDSQLPKDRFSAERLKGVDSTLKIQPAELGDSAVYLCASSLSLAGVGEQYFGPGTRLTVT.

This clone was observed once. This sequence joins TRBV4-3 and TRBJ1-3; D remains unclear. Deletions cut 6 bases from V and 2 bases from J, with 11 bases between. There are 14 residues in the CDR3. Germline V gene lookup returns CDR1 LGHNA and CDR2 YSLEER. The DNA for the CDR3 is TGCGCCAGCAGATTAGTCGGGGCTGGAAACACCATATATTTT. Protein sequence: CASRLVGAGNTIYF.

The rearrangement joins TRBV19 to TRBJ1-1; a possible D gene is TRBD1 (6 bases). The CDR3 totals 14 residues. Trimming took off 9 bases at V and 4 bases at J, with 18 bases between the two ends. Looked up from germline, CDR1 is LNHDA and CDR2 is SQIVND (reference sequence). The CDR3, as DNA: TGTGCCAGCTCCAGATTTAGGGGGAGCACTGAAGCTTTCTTT. Encoded protein: CASSRFRGSTEAFF.

The CDR3 is CASSLDQGIRGYTF. DNA of the CDR3: TGTGCCAGCAGCTTGGACCAGGGAATAAGGGGCTACACCTTC. The rearrangement joins TRBV5-6 to TRBJ1-2; perhaps TRBD1 as D (5 bases). CDR3 length: 14 amino acids. Germline assignment: CDR1 SGHDT and CDR2 YYEEEE. V gave up 0 bases and J gave up 8 bases, with 14 bases separating them.

The gene calls are TRBV19 and TRBJ1-5; TRBD1 aligns across 8 bases. The V and J ends lost 9 bases and 5 bases, in that order; junction bases with no gene match: 3. Germline V lookup: CDR1 LNHDA, CDR2 SQIVND (reference sequence). The CDR3 has 12 residues. The CDR3 reads CASAGGDQPQHF. CDR3 nucleotides: TGTGCCAGCGCAGGGGGCGATCAGCCCCAGCATTTT.

V is TRBV4-2 and J is TRBJ2-4; 14 bases are a match to TRBD2. Germline V lookup: CDR1 LGHNA, CDR2 YNFKEQ. The trim removed 0 bases at V and 1 base at J, leaving 8 bases unmatched. This CDR3 comprises 20 residues. This chain's CDR3 is CASSQEDSRTSGGAKNIQYF. The CDR3 DNA is TGTGCCAGCAGCCAAGAGGACTCAAGGACTAGCGGGGGGGCCAAAAACATTCAGTACTTC.

V and J are TRBV13 and TRBJ2-7; D gene unclear. The V and J ends lost 1 base and 0 bases respectively, with 4 bases between them. Germline loops: CDR1 PRHDT, CDR2 FYEKMQ (reference sequence). This CDR3 has 13 residues. CDR3 DNA: TGTGCCAGCAGCTTAGCGAACTCCTACGAGCAGTACTTC. Translation gives CASSLANSYEQYF. The full variable domain, rest sourced from reference TRBV13 and TRBJ2-7, is AAGVIQSPRHLIKEKRETATLKCYPIPRHDTVYWYQQGPGQDPQFLISFYEKMQSDKGSIPDRFSAQQFSDYHSELNMSSLELGDSALYFCASSLANSYEQYFGPGTRLTVT.

The genes are TRBV6-5 and TRBJ1-2, with D maybe TRBD1 (5 bases). V was trimmed by 5 bases and J by 4 bases, leaving 11 bases between them. Germline V CDR1 and CDR2: MNHEY, SVGAGI. CDR3 size: 13 residues. The CDR3 region is CASSLGAGYGYTF. The CDR3 DNA sequence: TGTGCCAGCAGTCTTGGGGCTGGCTATGGCTACACCTTC.

This chain joins TRBV7-8 and TRBJ1-6, with D uncertain. CDR1 and CDR2 (germline): SGHVS, FQNEAQ. V was clipped by 2 bases and J by 8 bases, with 7 bases between them. The CDR3 runs 13 residues. The CDR3 reads CASSLRVDSPLHF. CDR3 sequence (DNA): TGTGCCAGCAGCTTAAGGGTCGATTCACCCCTCCACTTT.

J is TRBJ1-4 and V is TRBV5-4; perhaps TRBD1 as D (6 bases). This CDR3 has 16 amino acids. Trimming took 7 bases from V and 8 from J, leaving 24 bases between them. Germline CDR1 SGHNT, CDR2 YYREEE (reference sequence). CDR3 nucleotide sequence: TGTGCCAGCCACGAGGAGGGGGGGGTTCTCGGAGAAAAACTGTTTTTT. Its protein product is CASHEEGGVLGEKLFF.

The chain uses TRBV5-1 and TRBJ2-7, with a tentative D call TRBD1 (7 bases). Germline V gives CDR1 SGHRS, CDR2 YFSETQ. V lost 4 bases and J lost 6, with 17 bases in between. The CDR3 has 14 residues. The CDR3 is CASSLGYRGGEQYF. DNA of the CDR3: TGCGCCAGCAGCCTAGGGTACAGGGGAGGCGAGCAGTACTTC.

J is TRBJ2-1 and V is TRBV3-1 (or the pseudogene TRBV3-2), with 7 bases identical to TRBD1. The CDR3 is 15 residues long. Germline V gene data show CDR1 as LGHDT and CDR2 as YNNKEL (reference sequence). After removal of 2 bases from V and 2 bases from J, the junction contained 3 bases not matched to a gene. The DNA for the CDR3 is TGTGCCAGCAGCCAACGACAGGGTACCTACAATGAGCAGTTCTTC. Protein sequence: CASSQRQGTYNEQFF.

J is TRBJ1-6 and V is TRBV6-4, with D hard to call. There are 13 residues in the CDR3. Deletions cut 4 bases from V and 8 bases from J, with 9 bases between. CDR1 and CDR2 from the germline V gene are MRHNA and SNTAGT. DNA for the CDR3: TGTGCCAGCAGTGGGGATCTGGATTCACCCCTCCACTTT. It translates to CASSGDLDSPLHF.

This sequence joins TRBV7-9 and TRBJ2-5, with no clear D. V lost 4 bases to trimming and J lost 4 bases, with 19 bases between them. The CDR3 covers 16 residues. Germline assignment: CDR1 SEHNR and CDR2 FQNEAQ (reference sequence). The CDR3: CASSSRLNFGRETQYF. The CDR3, as DNA: TGTGCCAGCAGCTCCCGACTCAACTTCGGGCGAGAGACCCAGTACTTC.